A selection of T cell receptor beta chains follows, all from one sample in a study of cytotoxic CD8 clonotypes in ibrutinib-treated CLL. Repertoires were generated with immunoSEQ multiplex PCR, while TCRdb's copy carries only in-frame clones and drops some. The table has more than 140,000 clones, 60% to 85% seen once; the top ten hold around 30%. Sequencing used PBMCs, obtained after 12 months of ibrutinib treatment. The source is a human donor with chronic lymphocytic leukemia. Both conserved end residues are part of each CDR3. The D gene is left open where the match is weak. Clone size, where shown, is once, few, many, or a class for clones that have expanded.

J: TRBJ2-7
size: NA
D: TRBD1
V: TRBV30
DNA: TGTGCCTGGAGTGATATACAGGGGCTCTCGTACGAGCAGTACTTC
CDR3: CAWSDIQGLSYEQYF

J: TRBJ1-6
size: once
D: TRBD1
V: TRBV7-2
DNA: TGTGCCAGCAGCCCGAACAGGGGGCTGACCTATAATTCACCCCTCCACTTT
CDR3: CASSPNRGLTYNSPLHF

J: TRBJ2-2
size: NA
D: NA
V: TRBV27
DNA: TGTGCCAGCAGTTTAATCCCGTACCGGGGATCGCAAGTGGCCGGGGAGCTGTTTTTT
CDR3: CASSLIPYRGSQVAGELFF

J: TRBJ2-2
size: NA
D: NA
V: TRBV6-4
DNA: TGTGCCAGCAGTAGCAGGGGCGACGGGATCGGGGAGCTGTTTTTT
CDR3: CASSSRGDGIGELFF

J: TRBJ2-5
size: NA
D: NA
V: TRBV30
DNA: TGTGCCTGGAGTGTACCTCTCTGGAGACAAGAGACCCAGTACTTC
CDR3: CAWSVPLWRQETQYF

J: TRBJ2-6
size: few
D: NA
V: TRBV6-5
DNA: TGTGCCAGCACGGCTGGGGCCAACGTCCTGACTTTC
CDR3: CASTAGANVLTF

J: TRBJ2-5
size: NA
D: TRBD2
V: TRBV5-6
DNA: TGTGCCAGCAGCTTAAGGGAGGGAGGGTTGCCAGAGACCCAGTACTTC
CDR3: CASSLREGGLPETQYF

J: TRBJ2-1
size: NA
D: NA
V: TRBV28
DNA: TGTGCCAGCAGTTTTGATTTTTGGGGACCTTCCTACAATGAGCAGTTCTTC
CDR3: CASSFDFWGPSYNEQFF

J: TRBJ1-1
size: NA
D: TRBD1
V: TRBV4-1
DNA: TGCGCCAGCAGCCCGGGACAGGGGGTAGGGTGGGCTTTCTTT
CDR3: CASSPGQGVGWAFF

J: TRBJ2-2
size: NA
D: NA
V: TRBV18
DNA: TGTGCCAGCTTCTGGGGGTCCGGCGGGGAGCTGTTTTTT
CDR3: CASFWGSGGELFF

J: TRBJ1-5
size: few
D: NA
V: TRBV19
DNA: TGTGCCAGTACTCCCAGGGCCGACACTTATAGCAATCAGCCCCAGCATTTT
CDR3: CASTPRADTYSNQPQHF

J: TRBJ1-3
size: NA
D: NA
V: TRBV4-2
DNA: TGTGCCAGCAGAACTCACTCTGGAAACACCATATATTTT
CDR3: CASRTHSGNTIYF

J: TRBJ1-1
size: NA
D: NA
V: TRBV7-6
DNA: TGTGCCAGCAGCAACATCGGGGGCCTCTCCACTGAAGCTTTCTTT
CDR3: CASSNIGGLSTEAFF

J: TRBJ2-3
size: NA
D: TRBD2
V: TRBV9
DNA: TGTGCCAGCAGCGTTGAGCTAGCGGAGGGCAGTACGCAGTATTTT
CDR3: CASSVELAEGSTQYF

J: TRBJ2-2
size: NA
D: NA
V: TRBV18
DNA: TGTGCCAGCTCAACAGCGACGGATAAGTACACCGGGGAGCTGTTTTTT
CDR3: CASSTATDKYTGELFF

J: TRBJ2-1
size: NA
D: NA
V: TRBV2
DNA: TGTGCCAGCAGTGAAACGAAGGGGCTTACGCAGTTCTTC
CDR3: CASSETKGLTQFF

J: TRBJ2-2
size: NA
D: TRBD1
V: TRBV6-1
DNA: TGTGCCAGCAGTGCCGACTACGGGACAGGGGACACCGGGGAGCTGTTTTTT
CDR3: CASSADYGTGDTGELFF

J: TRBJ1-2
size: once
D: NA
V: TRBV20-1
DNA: TGCAGTGCTATCCGGGTGTATGGCTACACCTTC
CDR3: CSAIRVYGYTF

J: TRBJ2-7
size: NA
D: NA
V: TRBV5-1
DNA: TGCGCCAGCAGCTTGATGGGCTACGAGCAGTACTTC
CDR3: CASSLMGYEQYF

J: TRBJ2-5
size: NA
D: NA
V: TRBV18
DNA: TGTGCCAGCTCACCATTTAGTGGGCCCGAACCGGCCCAGTACTTC
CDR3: CASSPFSGPEPAQYF

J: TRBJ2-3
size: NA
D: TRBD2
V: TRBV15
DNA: TGTGCCACCAGTGCTAGCGGTAGCACAGATACGCAGTATTTT
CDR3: CATSASGSTDTQYF

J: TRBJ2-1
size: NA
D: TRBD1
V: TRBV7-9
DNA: TGTGCCAGCAGCTTCCCCGGGACAGGGGGCGGGAATGAGCAGTTCTTC
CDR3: CASSFPGTGGGNEQFF

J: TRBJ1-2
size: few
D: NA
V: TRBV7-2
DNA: TGTGCCAGCAGCACCACCCCTCCTCAGGGCTACACCTTC
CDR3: CASSTTPPQGYTF

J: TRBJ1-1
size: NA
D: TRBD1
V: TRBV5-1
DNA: TGCGCCAGCACAGGGACAGGCGCTGAAGCTTTCTTT
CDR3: CASTGTGAEAFF

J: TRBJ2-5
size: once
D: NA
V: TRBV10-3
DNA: TGTGCCATCAGTGTGGGCGAGACCCAGTACTTC
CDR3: CAISVGETQYF

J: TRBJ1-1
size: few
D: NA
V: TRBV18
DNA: TGTGCCAGCTCACCACCGGCCGGCAACATGAACACTGAAGCTTTCTTT
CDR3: CASSPPAGNMNTEAFF

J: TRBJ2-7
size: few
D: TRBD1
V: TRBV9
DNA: TGTGCCAGCAGCGTCCAACCGGGACAGGGTTACGAGCAGTACTTC
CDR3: CASSVQPGQGYEQYF